Below are 20 T cell receptor beta chains sequenced from a single sample in a study of technical replicates of blood from a handful of donors. Clones were sequenced by immunoSEQ multiplex PCR, and TCRdb holds only the in-frame ones, with some missing. This table has around 76,000 clones, about nine tenths appearing once. The source material was T cells isolated from PBMCs. The receptors were gathered from a human donor in good health.

In its sample, this clone was seen a few times. J is TRBJ1-1 and V is TRBV10-3, with a weak D call TRBD1 (6 bases). The CDR3 extends over 14 amino acids. V was shortened by 2 bases and J by 3 bases, with 10 bases between the two germline ends. Germline CDR1 and CDR2: ENHRY and SYGVKD. The CDR3 DNA follows: TGTGCCATCAGTGAGGAGAACAGGGACACTGAAGCTTTCTTT. It translates to CAISEENRDTEAFF.

This clone was counted only a few times. The chain recombines TRBV28 with TRBJ1-5, with a tentative D call TRBD1 (6 bases). Germline loops: CDR1 MDHEN, CDR2 SYDVKM. The CDR3 runs 17 residues. V was clipped by 4 bases and J by 3 bases, with 19 bases between them. Here the CDR3 DNA reads TGTGCCAGCAGTTACAATACTTGGGGGGGCTCCAATCAGCCCCAGCATTTT. Translated, it gives CASSYNTWGGSNQPQHF.

This clone has only one observation. The chain employs TRBV11-2 and TRBJ2-7, with a weak D call TRBD2 (5 bases). CDR3 length: 16 residues. Between the trimmed V and J ends, which lost 4 bases and 4 bases, there was a span of 20 bases. From germline, CDR1 is SGHAT and CDR2 FQNNGV. The CDR3 DNA reads as TGTGCCAGCAGCTCTCGGACTGCAGTTGCCCAATACGAGCAGTACTTC. Translating it yields CASSSRTAVAQYEQYF.

The V and J genes are TRBV5-6 and TRBJ2-1; 13 bases align to TRBD2. V shed 0 bases, J shed 0 bases, and the junction held 6 bases outside the gene matches. Germline V lookup: CDR1 SGHDT, CDR2 YYEEEE. The CDR3 has 19 amino acids. CDR3 nucleotide sequence: TGTGCCAGCAGCTTGGAGACTAGCGGGGGGCCCAGCTCCTACAATGAGCAGTTCTTC. It yields the protein CASSLETSGGPSSYNEQFF.

The CDR3 sequence is CASSQHGARGQTQYF. The CDR3 nucleotides read TGCGCCAGCAGTCAACATGGGGCTAGGGGGCAGACCCAGTACTTC. The genes are TRBV4-1 and TRBJ2-5; 7 positions agree with TRBD1. The J segment lost 6 bases and the V segment lost 6 bases, leaving 13 bases of the junction unmatched. The CDR3 extends over 15 amino acids. CDR1 and CDR2 from the germline V gene are MGHRA and YSYEKL.

This chain links TRBV4-1 with TRBJ2-2, with a tentative D call TRBD1 (7 bases). CDR1 and CDR2 from the germline V gene are MGHRA and YSYEKL. The CDR3 has 21 residues. Trimming cost V 1 base and J 5 bases, with 29 bases left between them. CDR3 residues: CASSQGSRGLQTGARTGELFF. The CDR3 DNA sequence: TGCGCCAGCAGCCAAGGGTCGCGGGGTCTACAAACAGGGGCTCGTACCGGGGAGCTGTTTTTT.

In its sample, this clone was seen a few times. The rearrangement links TRBV9 to TRBJ1-1; maybe TRBD1 (6 bases). The ends were cut back, 0 bases at V and 3 bases at J, with 6 bases in the middle. Looked up from germline, CDR1 is SGDLS and CDR2 is YYNGEE. The CDR3 covers 13 residues. As DNA, the CDR3 is TGTGCCAGCAGCGTAGACAGGGACACTGAAGCTTTCTTT. Amino acids: CASSVDRDTEAFF.

J is TRBJ2-3 and V is TRBV28, with D uncertain. V was shortened by 5 bases and J by 0 bases, with 15 bases between the two germline ends. Germline V gene lookup returns CDR1 MDHEN and CDR2 SYDVKM. This CDR3 contains 16 residues. This CDR3 is CASSLYDKSSTDTQYF. The CDR3 DNA sequence: TGTGCCAGCAGTCTCTACGACAAGTCTAGCACAGATACGCAGTATTTT.

DNA for the CDR3: TGTGCCAGCAGCTTACGGGGGGCCCCTACGCAGTATTTT. It is translated as CASSLRGAPTQYF. The chain joins TRBV11-3 to TRBJ2-3, with D possibly TRBD2 on 7 matching bases. Germline V gene sequence: CDR1 SGHNT, CDR2 YENEEA. With 2 bases removed from V and 8 bases from J, the gap between germline ends came to 11 bases. The CDR3 spans 13 residues.

The chain has TRBV5-1 and TRBJ1-4, with 7 bases lining up with TRBD1. CDR1 SGHRS and CDR2 YFSETQ come from the germline V gene. Trimming removed 0 bases from V and 8 bases from J; junction bases left unmatched: 4. The CDR3 length is 14 residues. DNA for the CDR3: TGCGCCAGCAGCTTGGGACAGGGAGGCGAAAAACTGTTTTTT. This codes for CASSLGQGGEKLFF.

The chain has TRBV7-9 and TRBJ2-1, with TRBD1 matching over 10 bases. The CDR3 runs to 16 residues. With V trimmed by 4 bases and J by 8 bases, 11 bases remained unmatched. Per the germline V gene, CDR1 is SEHNR and CDR2 is FQNEAQ (reference sequence). The CDR3 DNA reads as TGTGCCAGCAGCTCCCCACGTGGGGACAGGGGAGATGAGCAGTTCTTC. Residues: CASSSPRGDRGDEQFF.

This chain links TRBV27 with TRBJ1-1; possible D gene TRBD1, 6 bases. Germline V gives CDR1 MNHEY, CDR2 SMNVEV (reference sequence). The CDR3 contains 17 residues. V was cut by 5 bases and J by 0 bases, with 19 bases left in between. DNA for the CDR3: TGTGCCAGCAGTCTCATACCCCCCGGACAGTTGAACACTGAAGCTTTCTTT. This translates into CASSLIPPGQLNTEAFF.

This chain links TRBV2 with TRBJ2-5; 7 bases are shared with TRBD1. With V trimmed by 3 bases and J by 1 base, 8 bases remained unmatched. Germline V CDR1 and CDR2: SNHLY, FYNNEI. This CDR3 is built from 16 residues. CDR3 loop: CASSDPMDRSQETQYF. The CDR3, as DNA: TGTGCCAGCAGTGACCCGATGGACAGGAGCCAAGAGACCCAGTACTTC.

The V call is TRBV7-2, the J call TRBJ2-5, with 8 bases matching TRBD1. Germline values: CDR1 SGHTA, CDR2 FQGNSA. Trimming cost V 5 bases and J 3 bases; bases outside gene matches: 5. This CDR3 region has 14 residues. Here the CDR3 reads CASSPRTGKETQYF. CDR3 nucleotide sequence: TGTGCCAGCAGCCCCCGGACAGGGAAAGAGACCCAGTACTTC.

The chain is built from TRBV11-2 and TRBJ2-7; D is ambiguous. Per the germline V gene, CDR1 is SGHAT and CDR2 is FQNNGV. The CDR3 has 12 amino acids. V dropped 8 bases and J dropped 0 bases, with 8 bases sitting between them. The chain's CDR3 is CASGLSSYEQYF. CDR3 DNA sequence: TGTGCCAGCGGGCTAAGCTCCTACGAGCAGTACTTC.

J is TRBJ2-1 and V is TRBV7-3; D might be TRBD1 (6 bases). Germline assignment: CDR1 SGHTA and CDR2 FQGTGA. Trimming left V 2 bases short and J 7 bases short, with 12 bases between. The length of the CDR3 is 14 residues. The CDR3 protein is CASSLSRTVNEQFF. The DNA for the CDR3 is TGTGCCAGCAGCTTATCAAGGACAGTTAATGAGCAGTTCTTC.

The chain is built from TRBV11-2 and TRBJ1-2; D is uncertain. The CDR3 runs to 12 residues. Germline assignment: CDR1 SGHAT and CDR2 FQNNGV. Trimming pared 3 bases from V and 8 bases from J, leaving 10 bases between. CDR3 amino acids: CASSFSLSGYTF. The CDR3 DNA is TGTGCCAGCAGCTTTAGTTTGTCCGGCTACACCTTC.

The gene calls are TRBV29-1 and TRBJ2-2, with D maybe TRBD1 (5 bases). CDR1 SQVTM and CDR2 ANQGSEA come from the germline V gene. This CDR3 is built from 14 residues. Trimming shortened V by 7 bases and J by 0 bases, and 12 bases separated the two germline ends. The CDR3 sequence: CSASGPANTGELFF. The CDR3 DNA follows: TGCAGCGCGTCAGGGCCGGCGAACACCGGGGAGCTGTTTTTT.

The chain employs TRBV2 and TRBJ1-5, with D uncertain. The V and J ends lost 4 bases and 4 bases respectively, with 8 bases between them. The CDR3 runs 13 residues. The germline gives CDR1 SNHLY, CDR2 FYNNEI. Here the CDR3 reads CASSVSVNQPQHF. The CDR3 region has the DNA TGTGCCAGCAGTGTTTCTGTGAATCAGCCCCAGCATTTT.

The rearrangement uses TRBV2 and TRBJ1-4; 7 nucleotides match TRBD1. J gave up 6 bases and V 6 bases, and 7 bases lay outside the gene matches. Germline assignment: CDR1 SNHLY and CDR2 FYNNEI. This CDR3 has 14 residues. DNA for the CDR3: TGTGCCAGCAGCGCAACAGGGGTGGATGAAAAACTGTTTTTT. As protein: CASSATGVDEKLFF.